This TCR beta chain was found in a study of regulatory and conventional T cells in RAG deficiency. General study findings and limits: Other subsets showed around 9.4-fold reductions, but Treg unique TCR beta sequences fell about 92-fold in these patients. Shannon entropy fell and Simpson indices rose in RAG-deficient patients.

This CDR3 has 12 amino acids. Germline assignment: CDR1 LNHDA and CDR2 SQIVND (reference sequence). V shed 5 bases, J shed 7 bases, and the junction held 5 bases outside the gene matches. Genomic DNA came from blood conventional CD4+ T cells gated CD25-low CD127-high. As for this clone: The antigen remains unidentified.

Clones were read by immunoSEQ multiplex PCR, and TCRdb kept only the in-frame ones, dropping some. The sample gives about 30,000 clones, 95% to 96% of which show up once; 0.35% is in the top ten. The data also belong to a second study, concerning regulatory T cells. That source notes: The primer mix had 52 TRBV and 13 TRBJ primers. Regulatory T cells showed the strongest V-J pair restriction and V/J gene skewing among patient repertoires.

The genes are TRBV19 and TRBJ2-7, with 7 bases identical to TRBD1. The sequenced material came from CD25- CD4+ T cells sorted from blood. This receptor was taken from a human donor in good health. The CDR3 reads CASSARQGEQYF. DNA of the CDR3: TGTGCCAGTAGTGCAAGACAGGGAGAGCAGTACTTC.